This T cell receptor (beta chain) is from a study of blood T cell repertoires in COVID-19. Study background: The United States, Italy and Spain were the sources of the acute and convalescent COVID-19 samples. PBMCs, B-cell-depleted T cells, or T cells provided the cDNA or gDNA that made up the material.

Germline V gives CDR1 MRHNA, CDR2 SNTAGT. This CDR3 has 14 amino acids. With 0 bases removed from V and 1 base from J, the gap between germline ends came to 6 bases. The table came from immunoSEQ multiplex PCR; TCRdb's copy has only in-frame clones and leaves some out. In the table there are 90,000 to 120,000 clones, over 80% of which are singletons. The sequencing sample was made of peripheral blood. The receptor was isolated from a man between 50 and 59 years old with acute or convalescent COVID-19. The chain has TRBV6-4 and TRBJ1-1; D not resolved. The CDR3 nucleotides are TGTGCCAGCAGTGACTCCGTTCGGAACACTGAAGCTTTCTTT. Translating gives CASSDSVRNTEAFF.